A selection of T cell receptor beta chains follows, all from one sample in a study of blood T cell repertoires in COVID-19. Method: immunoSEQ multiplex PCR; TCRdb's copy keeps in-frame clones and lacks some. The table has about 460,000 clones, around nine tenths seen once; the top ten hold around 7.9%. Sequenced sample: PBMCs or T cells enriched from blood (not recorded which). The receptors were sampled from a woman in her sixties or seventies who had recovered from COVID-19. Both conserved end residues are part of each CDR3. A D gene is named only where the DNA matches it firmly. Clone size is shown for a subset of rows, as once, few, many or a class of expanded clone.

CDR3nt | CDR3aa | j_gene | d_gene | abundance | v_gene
TGCGCCAGCCCATTGGGGGGGTTGAACACTGAAGCTTTCTTT | CASPLGGLNTEAFF | TRBJ1-1 | NA | NA | TRBV5-1
TGTGCCAGCAGCCTAGCAGGGGGCACTGAAGCTTTCTTT | CASSLAGGTEAFF | TRBJ1-1 | TRBD1 | NA | TRBV3-1/TRBV3-2
TGTGCCAGCAGCTTAGACAGGGGTCCCATGAACACTGAAGCTTTCTTT | CASSLDRGPMNTEAFF | TRBJ1-1 | TRBD1 | NA | TRBV7-2
TGCGCCAGCAGCTTGAGAGTAGCATCAGGCACAGATACGCAGTATTTT | CASSLRVASGTDTQYF | TRBJ2-3 | NA | NA | TRBV5-1
TGTGCCAGCCGAAGTTCAGCCCAGGGGGCGGGTGGCTACACCTTC | CASRSSAQGAGGYTF | TRBJ1-2 | TRBD1 | once | TRBV3-1/TRBV3-2
TGTGCCAGCAGTTTATCTATCAATCAGCCCCAGCATTTT | CASSLSINQPQHF | TRBJ1-5 | NA | NA | TRBV27
TGTGCCAGCAGTGACCGGGACAGGGGCCCGAACACTGAAGCTTTCTTT | CASSDRDRGPNTEAFF | TRBJ1-1 | TRBD1 | NA | TRBV2
TGCGCCAGCAGCCAAGAGGGTATTACAGGGGGAGCCCACTACGGCTACACCTTC | CASSQEGITGGAHYGYTF | TRBJ1-2 | TRBD1 | NA | TRBV4-1
TGTGCCAGCTCACCTGGCCGGGGAGGAGATACGCAGTATTTT | CASSPGRGGDTQYF | TRBJ2-3 | NA | NA | TRBV18
TGTGCCAGCGGAGGGGTCACCGGGGAGCTGTTTTTT | CASGGVTGELFF | TRBJ2-2 | NA | NA | TRBV6-5
TGTGCCAGCGAGGGAGGTGGCAGCACTGAAGCTTTCTTT | CASEGGGSTEAFF | TRBJ1-1 | NA | NA | TRBV28
TGTGCCAGCAGTGAATCAACAAGTCCCCTCTCCTACGAGCAGTACTTC | CASSESTSPLSYEQYF | TRBJ2-7 | NA | NA | TRBV6-1
TGTGCCACCAGTGATAACCCCACCGGGACTGAAGCTTTCTTT | CATSDNPTGTEAFF | TRBJ1-1 | NA | NA | TRBV24-1
TGTGCCAGCAGCTTAGATGGGACAGGGGCAGAGACCCAGTACTTC | CASSLDGTGAETQYF | TRBJ2-5 | TRBD1 | NA | TRBV11-2
TGTGCCAGCAGCGCACGCGGACAGGGAAAATGGGGCTACACCTTC | CASSARGQGKWGYTF | TRBJ1-2 | TRBD1 | NA | TRBV11-2
TGCAGCGTTGCAGGGGAAGGGACTAATGAAAAACTGTTTTTT | CSVAGEGTNEKLFF | TRBJ1-4 | NA | NA | TRBV29-1
TGCGCCAGCAGCCAAGGCCCCCTGGGGGTCACGACAGGTGAGCAGTTCTTC | CASSQGPLGVTTGEQFF | TRBJ2-1 | NA | NA | TRBV4-1
TGTGCCAGCAGTTTAGGGGGCAGTCAGCCCCAGCATTTT | CASSLGGSQPQHF | TRBJ1-5 | NA | NA | TRBV28
TGTGCCAGCAGCCAAGACCAGGGGGCGGAGGGCTACACCTTC | CASSQDQGAEGYTF | TRBJ1-2 | TRBD1 | NA | TRBV3-1/TRBV3-2
TGTGCCAGCAGCCGAGCCGGGGGAGCCGGGGCCAACGTCCTGACTTTC | CASSRAGGAGANVLTF | TRBJ2-6 | NA | NA | TRBV7-8
TGTGCCAGCAACAGGGAGCGGAGGACTGAAGCTTTCTTT | CASNRERRTEAFF | TRBJ1-1 | NA | NA | TRBV2
TGTGCCACCAGTGATCCCGGGACAGGGGTGTATTTT | CATSDPGTGVYF | TRBJ2-3 | TRBD1 | NA | TRBV24-1
TGTGCCAGCAGGATCAACGGCGACAGCTCCTACGAGCAGTACTTC | CASRINGDSSYEQYF | TRBJ2-7 | NA | NA | TRBV6-5
TGCGCCAGCAGCTTACGGGGGGCTGAGCAGTTCTTC | CASSLRGAEQFF | TRBJ2-1 | NA | few | TRBV5-1
TGTGCCAGCAGTGGGACATATAACACCGGGGAGCTGTTTTTT | CASSGTYNTGELFF | TRBJ2-2 | NA | NA | TRBV2
TGCAGTGCTAGTACGACAGGGGGACTTAACTATGGCTACACCTTC | CSASTTGGLNYGYTF | TRBJ1-2 | TRBD1 | NA | TRBV20-1
TGCGCCAGCAGCTTGGCCTGGCAGGGGGGATCCTACGAGCAGTACTTC | CASSLAWQGGSYEQYF | TRBJ2-7 | NA | NA | TRBV5-1
TGCGCCAGCAGCTTGAACAGGAACTATGGCTACACCTTC | CASSLNRNYGYTF | TRBJ1-2 | NA | NA | TRBV5-1
TGTGCCAGCAGCAAACGGAGGGGACCTCCGCTTACTGAAGCTTTCTTT | CASSKRRGPPLTEAFF | TRBJ1-1 | NA | NA | TRBV21-1
TGTGCCAGCAGAGACAGGGATAGCAATCAGCCCCAGCATTTT | CASRDRDSNQPQHF | TRBJ1-5 | TRBD1 | NA | TRBV6-6
TGTGCCAGCAGCTATCTGGTAACTAGCGATGTCCAAGAGACCCAGTACTTC | CASSYLVTSDVQETQYF | TRBJ2-5 | TRBD2 | NA | TRBV5-5
TGTGCCAGCAGTACCCCGGGACAGGGTGACCTCGAGCAGTACTTC | CASSTPGQGDLEQYF | TRBJ2-7 | TRBD1 | NA | TRBV27
TGTGCCTGGAGTCTCAAGGGGGGGGTTGATGAAAAACTGTTTTTT | CAWSLKGGVDEKLFF | TRBJ1-4 | NA | NA | TRBV30
TGTGCCAGCAGTGGACAGGGGGCCAAGAACACTGAAGCTTTCTTT | CASSGQGAKNTEAFF | TRBJ1-1 | TRBD1 | NA | TRBV2
TGTGCCAGTAGTTCTCTCCTCATCTATGACAGGGACGGCGGGGAGCTGTTTTTT | CASSSLLIYDRDGGELFF | TRBJ2-2 | TRBD1 | once | TRBV19
TGTGCTAGCAGCTTATCTAGCACAGATACGCAGTATTTT | CASSLSSTDTQYF | TRBJ2-3 | NA | NA | TRBV7-7
TGCGCCAGCACGCTTGCACCTACAGGGTCTGGGGCCAACGTCCTGACTTTC | CASTLAPTGSGANVLTF | TRBJ2-6 | NA | NA | TRBV5-1
TGTGCCAGCAGCTCCGGAGTGCCCTACGGGGCCAACGTCCTGACTTTC | CASSSGVPYGANVLTF | TRBJ2-6 | NA | NA | TRBV5-6
TGTGCCAGCAGACTGCAGGGCTTTAGCAATCAGCCCCAGCATTTT | CASRLQGFSNQPQHF | TRBJ1-5 | NA | NA | TRBV6-5
TGTGCCAGCAGGTTCAGGGGTGGGCAGGGTTTTTCCTTAGAAGCTGGAAACACCATATATTTT | CASRFRGGQGFSLEAGNTIYF | TRBJ1-3 | NA | NA | TRBV28
TGTGCCAGCAGTGACGATCTGGGACAGGGAAGCACAGATACGCAGTATTTT | CASSDDLGQGSTDTQYF | TRBJ2-3 | TRBD1 | NA | TRBV2
TGCGCCAGCAGCCTGGGGGACAGGGGATACACTGAAGCTTTCTTT | CASSLGDRGYTEAFF | TRBJ1-1 | TRBD1 | NA | TRBV5-1
TGTGCCAGCAGTATCGGACAGGGAGGTAATCAGCCCCAGCATTTT | CASSIGQGGNQPQHF | TRBJ1-5 | TRBD1 | NA | TRBV2
TGTGCCAGCAGCTTGGACAGCTCTGGAAACACCATATATTTT | CASSLDSSGNTIYF | TRBJ1-3 | NA | NA | TRBV5-4
TGCGCCAGCAGCCAAGGGGGCGGGGGGGTCTACAATGAGCAGTTCTTC | CASSQGGGGVYNEQFF | TRBJ2-1 | TRBD2 | once | TRBV4-1